The sequence of this TCR beta chain was determined in a study of cytomegalovirus exposure and HLA in healthy donors. Study summary: Out of approximately 170 million T cells, an earlier analysis found roughly 100 million unique TCR beta sequences in total. Findings and caveats of the study: Sequencing artifact likely explains a cluster of highly shared sequence variants.

To note about this clone: Antigen unknown.

J gave up 8 bases and V 3 bases, and 10 bases lay outside the gene matches. The length of the CDR3 is 15 residues. Per germline, CDR1 LNHDA and CDR2 SQIVND (reference sequence). The PCR made use of 60 Vbeta and 13 Jbeta primers. Data came from immunoSEQ multiplex PCR; TCRdb stores just in-frame clones and leaves some out. The sample consists of fewer than 200,000 clones, 75% to 90% of them appearing once. The receptor was derived from a girl under 10 years old in good health and CMV-seropositive. Material for sequencing was PBMCs. The chain carries TRBV19 and TRBJ2-4; 7 nucleotides match TRBD2. As DNA, the CDR3 is TGTGCCAGTAGTATGTTGACTAGCTCTAAGGACATTCAGTACTTC. It translates to CASSMLTSSKDIQYF.